This T cell receptor (beta chain) was identified during a study of blood T cell repertoires in COVID-19. Study in general: The cDNA or gDNA used as material had been derived from T cells, B-cell-depleted T cells, or PBMCs.

How the authors handled the data: Reference gene primer amplification in the assay estimated nucleated cell counts. Assay used: immunoSEQ multiplex PCR; TCRdb lists only in-frame clones, some missing. V and J calls and clone size come straight from that table; D and trimming were deduced from the DNA. This sample has roughly 160,000 clones, with under 95% found just once. Germline V gives CDR1 MNHEY, CDR2 SVGAGI. V was clipped by 10 bases and J by 3 bases; unmatched bases: 7. The CDR3 totals 13 residues. This chain connects TRBV6-5 to TRBJ2-3; 7 bases fit TRBD2. Sample: peripheral blood. The receptor comes from a man aged 18 to 35 with acute or convalescent COVID-19. The CDR3: CATNWGGTDTQYF. Here the CDR3 DNA reads TGTGCCACCAACTGGGGGGGAACAGATACGCAGTATTTT.